This T cell receptor (beta chain) was found in a study of T cell repertoires in cytomegalovirus infection. The CDR3 has 14 residues. MiXCR was run by TCRdb on the reads, yielding one entry per CDR3 protein. The sample holds under 350,000 distinct CDR3 sequences, around 10% seen once. Only one count was recorded for this clonotype. Since a much larger clone is just one base distant, this may be a read error. The receptor's source is a human donor in good health (CMV status not recorded). Some clones in this sample may be carry-over from other donors' samples. V is TRBV12-3 or TRBV12-4 and J is TRBJ2-1; 8 nucleotides agree with TRBD1. Specimen: PBMCs. CDR3 nucleotide sequence: TGTGCCAGCACCCCCCGGACAGGGTTAAATGGGCAGTTCTTC. Its protein is CASTPRTGLNGQFF.